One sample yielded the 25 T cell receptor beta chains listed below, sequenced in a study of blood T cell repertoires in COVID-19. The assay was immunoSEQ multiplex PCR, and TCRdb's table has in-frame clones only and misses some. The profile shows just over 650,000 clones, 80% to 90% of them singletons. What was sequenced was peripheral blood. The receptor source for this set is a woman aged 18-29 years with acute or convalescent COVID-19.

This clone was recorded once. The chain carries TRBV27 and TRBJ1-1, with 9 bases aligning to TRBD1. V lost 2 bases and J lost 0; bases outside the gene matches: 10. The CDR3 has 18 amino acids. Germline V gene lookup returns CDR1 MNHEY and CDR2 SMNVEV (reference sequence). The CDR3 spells CASSLIFGTGTLNTEAFF. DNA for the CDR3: TGTGCCAGCAGTTTAATTTTTGGGACAGGGACTTTGAACACTGAAGCTTTCTTT.

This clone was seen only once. The CDR3 DNA sequence: TGTGCCAGCGTCGGTTTGACTAAACTGTTTTTT. This codes for CASVGLTKLFF. The chain carries TRBV6-6 and TRBJ1-4; D remains unclear. V shed 8 bases and J shed 11 bases, with 12 bases lying between them. The V gene's germline CDR1 is MNHNY and CDR2 SVGAGI (reference sequence). The CDR3 contains 11 residues.

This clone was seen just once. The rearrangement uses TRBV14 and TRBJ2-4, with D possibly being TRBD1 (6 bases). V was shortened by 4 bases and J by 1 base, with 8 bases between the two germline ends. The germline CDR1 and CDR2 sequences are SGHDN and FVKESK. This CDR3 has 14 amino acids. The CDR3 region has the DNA TGTGCCAGCAGCCCGAGGGGGGCCAAAAACATTCAGTACTTC. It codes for CASSPRGAKNIQYF.

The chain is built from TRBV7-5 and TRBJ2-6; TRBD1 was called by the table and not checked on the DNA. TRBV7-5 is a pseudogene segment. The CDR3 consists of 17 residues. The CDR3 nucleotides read TGTGCCAGAAGCTTATCCCAGGGGGGCTCTGGGGCCAACGTCCTGACTTTC. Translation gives CARSLSQGGSGANVLTF.

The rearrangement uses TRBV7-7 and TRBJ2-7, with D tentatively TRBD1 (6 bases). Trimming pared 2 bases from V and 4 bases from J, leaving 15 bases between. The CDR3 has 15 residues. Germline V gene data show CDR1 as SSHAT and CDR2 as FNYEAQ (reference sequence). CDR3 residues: CASSLKGDGQYEQYF. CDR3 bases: TGTGCCAGCAGCTTAAAGGGGGATGGGCAATACGAGCAGTACTTC.

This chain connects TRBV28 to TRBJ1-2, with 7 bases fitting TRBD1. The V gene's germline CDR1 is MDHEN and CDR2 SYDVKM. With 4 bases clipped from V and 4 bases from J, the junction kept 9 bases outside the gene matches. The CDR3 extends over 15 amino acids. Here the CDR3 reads CASSSQGQPIYGYTF. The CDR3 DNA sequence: TGTGCCAGCAGTTCGCAGGGACAGCCTATCTATGGCTACACCTTC.

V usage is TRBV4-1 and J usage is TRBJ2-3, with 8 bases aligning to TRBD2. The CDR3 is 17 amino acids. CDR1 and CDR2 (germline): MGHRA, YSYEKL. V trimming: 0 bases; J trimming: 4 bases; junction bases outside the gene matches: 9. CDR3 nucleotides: TGCGCCAGCAGCCAAGATCCGGGACTAGGTTCGTCAGATACGCAGTATTTT. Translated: CASSQDPGLGSSDTQYF.

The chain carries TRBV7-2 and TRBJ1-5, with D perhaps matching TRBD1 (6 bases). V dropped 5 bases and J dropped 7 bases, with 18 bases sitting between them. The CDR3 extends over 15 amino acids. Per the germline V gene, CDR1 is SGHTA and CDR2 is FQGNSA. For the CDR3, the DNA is TGTGCCAGCAGCCTGAACAGGGAGTTCGGCCAGCCCCAGCATTTT. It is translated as CASSLNREFGQPQHF.

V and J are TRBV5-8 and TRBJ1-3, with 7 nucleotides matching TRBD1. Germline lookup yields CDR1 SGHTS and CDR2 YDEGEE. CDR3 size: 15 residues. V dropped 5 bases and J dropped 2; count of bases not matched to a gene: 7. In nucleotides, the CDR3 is TGTGCCAGCAGAGCCACAGGGGTGACTGGAAACACCATATATTTT. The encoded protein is CASRATGVTGNTIYF.

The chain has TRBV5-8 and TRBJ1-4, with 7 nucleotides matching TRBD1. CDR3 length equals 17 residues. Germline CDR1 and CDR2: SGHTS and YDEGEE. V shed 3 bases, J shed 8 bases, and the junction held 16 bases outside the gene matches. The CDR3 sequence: CASSYATDRIKGEKLFF. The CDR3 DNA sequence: TGTGCCAGCAGCTATGCTACGGACAGGATAAAGGGGGAAAAACTGTTTTTT.

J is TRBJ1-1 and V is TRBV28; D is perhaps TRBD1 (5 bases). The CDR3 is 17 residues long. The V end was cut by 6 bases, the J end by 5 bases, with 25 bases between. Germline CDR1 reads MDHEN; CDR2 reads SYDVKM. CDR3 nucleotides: TGTGCCAGCAGCCTTGCCCCCTCCGGGAGGGGTGGTACTGAAGCTTTCTTT. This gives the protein CASSLAPSGRGGTEAFF.

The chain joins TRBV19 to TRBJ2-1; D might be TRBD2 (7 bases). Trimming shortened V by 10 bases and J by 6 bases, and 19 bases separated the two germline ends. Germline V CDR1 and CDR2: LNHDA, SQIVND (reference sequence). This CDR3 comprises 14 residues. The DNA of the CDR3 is TGTGCCACCAATAGGGGGGGCGATACCAATGAGCAGTTCTTC. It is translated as CATNRGGDTNEQFF. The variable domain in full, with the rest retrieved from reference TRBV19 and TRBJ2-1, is DGGITQSPKYLFRKEGQNVTLSCEQNLNHDAMYWYRQDPGQGLRLIYYSQIVNDFQKGDIAEGYSVSREKKESFPLTVTSAQKNPTAFYLCATNRGGDTNEQFFGPGTRLTVL.

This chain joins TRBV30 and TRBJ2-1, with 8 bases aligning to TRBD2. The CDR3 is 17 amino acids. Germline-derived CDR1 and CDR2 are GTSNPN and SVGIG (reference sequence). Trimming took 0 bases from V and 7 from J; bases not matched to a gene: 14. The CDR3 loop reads CAWSVLRGRGGRNEQFF. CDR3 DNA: TGTGCCTGGAGTGTACTAAGGGGTCGGGGGGGCCGGAATGAGCAGTTCTTC.

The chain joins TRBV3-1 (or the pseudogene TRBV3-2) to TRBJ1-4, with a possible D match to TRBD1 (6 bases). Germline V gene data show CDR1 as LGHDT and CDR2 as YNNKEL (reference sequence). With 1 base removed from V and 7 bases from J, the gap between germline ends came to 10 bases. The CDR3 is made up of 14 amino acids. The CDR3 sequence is CASSQAEGGEKLFF. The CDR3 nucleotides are TGTGCCAGCAGCCAAGCGGAAGGGGGTGAAAAACTGTTTTTT.

The CDR3 nucleotides are TGCGCCAGCAGCTCCACCGGGACTAGCGGGGGAGGGCGGGAGACCCAGTACTTC. Translating it yields CASSSTGTSGGGRETQYF. V is TRBV5-1 and J is TRBJ2-5, with 14 bases lining up with TRBD2. Looked up from germline, CDR1 is SGHRS and CDR2 is YFSETQ. V shed 3 bases, J shed 5 bases, and the junction held 12 bases outside the gene matches. This CDR3 comprises 18 residues.

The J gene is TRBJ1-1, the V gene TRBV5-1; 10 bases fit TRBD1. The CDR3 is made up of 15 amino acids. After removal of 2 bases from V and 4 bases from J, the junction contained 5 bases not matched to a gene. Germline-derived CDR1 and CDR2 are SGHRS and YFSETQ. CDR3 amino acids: CASSFEGQGITEAFF. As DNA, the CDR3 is TGCGCCAGCAGCTTCGAGGGACAGGGGATCACTGAAGCTTTCTTT.

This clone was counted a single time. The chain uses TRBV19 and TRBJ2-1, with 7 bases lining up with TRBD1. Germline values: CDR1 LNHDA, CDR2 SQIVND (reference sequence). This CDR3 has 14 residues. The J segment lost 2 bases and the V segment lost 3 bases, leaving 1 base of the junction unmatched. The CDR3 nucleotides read TGTGCCAGTAGTATTGACAGGGCCTACAATGAGCAGTTCTTC. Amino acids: CASSIDRAYNEQFF.

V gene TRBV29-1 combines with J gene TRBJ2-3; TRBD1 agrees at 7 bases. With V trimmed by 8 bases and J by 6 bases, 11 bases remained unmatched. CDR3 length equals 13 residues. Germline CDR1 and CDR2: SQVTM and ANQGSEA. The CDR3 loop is CSLRQGSFDTQYF. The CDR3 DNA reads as TGCAGCTTGAGACAGGGAAGTTTCGATACGCAGTATTTT.

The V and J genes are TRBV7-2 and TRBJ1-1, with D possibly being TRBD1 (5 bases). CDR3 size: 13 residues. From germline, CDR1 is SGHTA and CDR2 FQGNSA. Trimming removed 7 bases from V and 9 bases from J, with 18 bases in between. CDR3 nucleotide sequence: TGTGCCAGCACCCATATAGGGGCAGAGAAAGCTTTCTTT. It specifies CASTHIGAEKAFF.

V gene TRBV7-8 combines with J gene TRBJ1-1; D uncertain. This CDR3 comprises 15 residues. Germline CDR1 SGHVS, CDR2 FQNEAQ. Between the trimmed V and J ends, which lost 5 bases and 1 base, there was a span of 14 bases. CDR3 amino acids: CASSDNAAANTEAFF. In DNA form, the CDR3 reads TGTGCCAGCAGCGACAACGCCGCTGCGAACACTGAAGCTTTCTTT.

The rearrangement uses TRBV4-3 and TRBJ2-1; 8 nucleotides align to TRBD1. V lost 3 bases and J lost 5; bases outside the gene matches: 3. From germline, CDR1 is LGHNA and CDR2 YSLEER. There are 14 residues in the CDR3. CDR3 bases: TGCGCCAGCAGCCAGCAACAGGGGGACAATGAGCAGTTCTTC. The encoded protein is CASSQQQGDNEQFF.

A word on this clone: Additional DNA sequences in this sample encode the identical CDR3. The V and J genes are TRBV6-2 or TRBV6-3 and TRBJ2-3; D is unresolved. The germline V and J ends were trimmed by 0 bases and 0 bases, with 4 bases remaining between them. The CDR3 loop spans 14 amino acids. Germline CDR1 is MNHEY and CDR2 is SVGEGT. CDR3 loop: CASSYSTSTDTQYF. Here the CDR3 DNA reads TGTGCCAGCAGTTACTCCACTAGCACAGATACGCAGTATTTT.

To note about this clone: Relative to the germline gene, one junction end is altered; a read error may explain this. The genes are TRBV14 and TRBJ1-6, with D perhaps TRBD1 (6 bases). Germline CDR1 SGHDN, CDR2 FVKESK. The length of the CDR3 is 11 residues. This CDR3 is CASSQFDRFYF. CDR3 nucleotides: TGTGCCAGCAGCCAATTTGACAGGTTCTACTTT.

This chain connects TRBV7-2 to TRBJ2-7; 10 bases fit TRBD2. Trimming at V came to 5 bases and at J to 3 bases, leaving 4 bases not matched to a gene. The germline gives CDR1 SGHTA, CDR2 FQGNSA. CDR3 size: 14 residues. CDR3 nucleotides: TGTGCCAGCAGCGTGGGACTAGCGAACTACGAGCAGTACTTC. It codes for CASSVGLANYEQYF.

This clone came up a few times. The CDR3 is CASSRTGDGSPLHF. The CDR3 DNA sequence: TGTGCCAGCAGCCGAACAGGGGACGGTTCACCCCTCCACTTT. The chain employs TRBV6-5 and TRBJ1-6; 7 nucleotides agree with TRBD1. Germline V gene data show CDR1 as MNHEY and CDR2 as SVGAGI. The CDR3 totals 14 residues. V trimming: 6 bases; J trimming: 9 bases; junction bases outside the gene matches: 8.